This is a list of T cell receptor beta chains from one sample in a study of blood T cell repertoires in COVID-19. The data were produced by immunoSEQ multiplex PCR, yet TCRdb's version contains in-frame clones alone and is incomplete. The table records 240,000 or so clones, about 84% of them present only once. The sample comprised peripheral blood. These receptors were obtained from a man of 80 years or more with acute or convalescent COVID-19. CDR3s include the opening cysteine and the closing phenylalanine or tryptophan. A D gene is named only where the DNA matches it firmly. Size tells how often a clone was seen (once, few, many) or the class of an expanded clone, and some rows leave it out.

.	TRBV21-1	TRBJ2-7	14	.	CASKGTSETYEQYF	TGTGCCAGCAAAGGGACTAGCGAAACCTACGAGCAGTACTTC
.	TRBV7-8	TRBJ1-5	14	.	CASSRDRSNQPQHF	TGTGCCAGCAGCCGAGACAGATCCAATCAGCCCCAGCATTTT
TRBD1	TRBV5-1	TRBJ2-1	15	.	CASSPIGTAFNEQFF	TGCGCCAGCAGCCCAATTGGGACAGCCTTCAATGAGCAGTTCTTC
.	TRBV18	TRBJ1-5	15	.	CASSPISRGNQPQHF	TGTGCCAGCTCACCCATTTCCAGGGGCAATCAGCCCCAGCATTTT
.	TRBV11-2	TRBJ2-5	15	.	CASSLRVQGRETQYF	TGTGCCAGCAGCTTGAGAGTTCAGGGGAGAGAGACCCAGTACTTC
TRBD2	TRBV2	TRBJ2-1	15	.	CASRFQLAGNNEQFF	TGTGCCAGCAGGTTCCAACTAGCGGGTAACAATGAGCAGTTCTTC
.	TRBV7-8	TRBJ1-6	16	.	CASSSKGESYNSPLHF	TGTGCCAGCAGCTCCAAAGGGGAATCCTATAATTCACCCCTCCACTTT
.	TRBV6-5	TRBJ1-1	14	.	CASSRGTHGTEAFF	TGTGCCAGCAGCCGGGGGACCCACGGCACTGAAGCTTTCTTT
.	TRBV19	TRBJ1-1	13	.	CASIETANTEAFF	TGTGCCAGTATTGAAACAGCGAACACTGAAGCTTTCTTT
TRBD1	TRBV28	TRBJ2-7	14	.	CATARQGGSYEQYF	TGTGCCACCGCCAGACAGGGGGGATCCTACGAGCAGTACTTC
.	TRBV29-1	TRBJ2-1	14	.	CSVAEGSDYNEQFF	TGCAGCGTTGCGGAGGGGTCAGACTACAATGAGCAGTTCTTC
TRBD2	TRBV5-4	TRBJ2-3	13	.	CASSSSGRNTQYF	TGTGCCAGCAGCTCTAGCGGGAGAAATACGCAGTATTTT
.	TRBV5-6	TRBJ2-7	12	.	CASSLDTYEQYF	TGTGCCAGCAGCTTGGACACCTACGAGCAGTACTTC
TRBD1	TRBV6-4	TRBJ1-1	15	.	CASKREGALDTEAFF	TGTGCCAGCAAGAGAGAGGGGGCTTTGGACACTGAAGCTTTCTTT
.	TRBV7-2	TRBJ1-6	13	few	CASSLVLDSPLHF	TGTGCCAGCAGCTTAGTTTTAGATTCACCCCTCCACTTT
.	TRBV7-9	TRBJ2-7	15	.	CASSSNIHSSYEQYF	TGTGCCAGCAGCTCCAACATCCACAGCTCCTACGAGCAGTACTTC
TRBD1	TRBV28	TRBJ2-7	14	.	CASRDLQGAHEQYF	TGTGCCAGCAGGGATTTACAGGGGGCCCACGAGCAGTACTTC
.	TRBV11-2	TRBJ1-1	13	.	CASSPGMSTEAFF	TGTGCCAGCAGCCCAGGGATGTCCACTGAAGCTTTCTTT
.	TRBV9	TRBJ1-1	12	.	CASQGPNTEAFF	TGTGCCAGCCAGGGCCCGAACACTGAAGCTTTCTTT
.	TRBV9	TRBJ2-1	20	.	CASSVASSGAAGFTYNEQFF	TGTGCCAGCAGCGTAGCTTCATCAGGGGCAGCGGGATTCACCTACAATGAGCAGTTCTTC
TRBD2	TRBV27	TRBJ2-3	15	.	CASSLSLAGEDTQYF	TGTGCCAGCAGTTTATCGCTAGCGGGGGAAGATACGCAGTATTTT
.	TRBV18	TRBJ2-1	13	once	CASSRTGRNEQFF	TGTGCCAGCTCACGGACGGGGAGGAATGAGCAGTTCTTC
TRBD2	TRBV28	TRBJ2-1	16	.	CASSSSLAGDLSEQFF	TGTGCCAGCAGTTCTTCACTAGCGGGGGACCTAAGCGAGCAGTTCTTC
TRBD1	TRBV28	TRBJ2-1	17	.	CASSSGQGGLGGAEQFF	TGTGCCAGCAGCTCCGGACAGGGGGGTCTCGGGGGAGCTGAGCAGTTCTTC